Sequencing of this T cell receptor beta chain was carried out in a study of cytomegalovirus exposure and HLA in healthy donors. Study-level information: Of some 400 genotyped donors, more than 75% clustered with self-reported Caucasian donors.

In regard to this clone: Its antigen is unknown.

The study's findings and limits: A later examination showed that TCR association rates differed by HLA locus, with DRB1 most and HLA-C fewest. In a later analysis, the majority of CMV-associated beta chains seemingly showed HLA restriction.

Primers for the PCR totalled 60 Vbeta and 13 Jbeta. Using immunoSEQ multiplex PCR, the repertoire was profiled, and TCRdb retains in-frame clones only, with some absent. The table records roughly 130,000 clones, 81% of them present only once. Among the donors, all were healthy bone marrow donors. Between the trimmed V and J ends, which lost 2 bases and 4 bases, there was a span of 18 bases. CDR1 and CDR2 (germline): SGHRS, YFSETQ. The CDR3 runs to 16 residues. V gene TRBV5-1 combines with J gene TRBJ1-2; a possible D gene is TRBD1 (5 bases). The sequenced sample consisted of PBMCs. The receptor was isolated from a woman aged 40 to 49 in good health and CMV-seropositive. CDR3 protein: CASSFGPSGEGYGYTF. CDR3 coding DNA: TGCGCCAGCAGCTTTGGTCCCTCGGGGGAAGGCTATGGCTACACCTTC. Variable domain in full (rest from reference TRBV5-1 and TRBJ1-2): KAGVTQTPRYLIKTRGQQVTLSCSPISGHRSVSWYQQTPGQGLQFLFEYFSETQRNKGNFPGRFSGRQFSNSRSEMNVSTLELGDSALYLCASSFGPSGEGYGYTFGSGTRLTVV.